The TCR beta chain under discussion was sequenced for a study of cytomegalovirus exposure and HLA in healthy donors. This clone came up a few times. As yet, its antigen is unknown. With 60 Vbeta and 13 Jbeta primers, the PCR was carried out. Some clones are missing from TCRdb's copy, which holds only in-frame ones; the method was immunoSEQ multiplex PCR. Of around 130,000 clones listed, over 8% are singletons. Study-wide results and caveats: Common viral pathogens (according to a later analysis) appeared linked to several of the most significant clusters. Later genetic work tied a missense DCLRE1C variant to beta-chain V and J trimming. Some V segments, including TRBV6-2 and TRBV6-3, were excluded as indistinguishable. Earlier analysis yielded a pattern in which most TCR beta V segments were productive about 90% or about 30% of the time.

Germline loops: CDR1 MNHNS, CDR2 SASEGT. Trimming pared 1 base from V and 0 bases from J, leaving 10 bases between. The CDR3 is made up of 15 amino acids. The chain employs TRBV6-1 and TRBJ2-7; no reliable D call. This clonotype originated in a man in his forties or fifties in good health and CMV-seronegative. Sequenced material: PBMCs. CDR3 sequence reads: CASSEDLASSYEQYF. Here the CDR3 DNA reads TGTGCCAGCAGTGAAGATCTGGCCAGCTCCTACGAGCAGTACTTC.